The 9 T cell receptor beta chains below come from one sample, sequenced in a study of T cell repertoires in cytomegalovirus infection. The antigens these receptors bind are not known. One entry per CDR3 protein results from TCRdb running MiXCR on the reads. The repertoire holds 200,000 or so distinct CDR3 sequences, with 35% to 45% as singletons. This sample comprised CD8+ T cells from cultured PBMCs, obtained from culture after CMV antigen stimulation. These receptors all stem from a human donor in good health (CMV status not recorded). Some clones in this sample may be carry-over from other donors' samples.

The rearrangement joins TRBV27 to TRBJ2-1; D unresolved. The length of the CDR3 is 12 residues. Per germline, CDR1 MNHEY and CDR2 SMNVEV (reference sequence). Trimming took 5 bases from V and 12 from J, leaving 14 bases between them. The CDR3 loop is CASSPRVGGQFF. The CDR3 DNA reads TGTGCCAGCAGTCCCCGCGTCGGCGGGCAGTTCTTC.

V is TRBV19 and J is TRBJ2-7; a weak D match, TRBD1 (5 bases). Germline V gene data show CDR1 as LNHDA and CDR2 as SQIVND (reference sequence). Trimming cost V 3 bases and J 2 bases, with 14 bases left between them. This CDR3 has 15 residues. Here the CDR3 DNA reads TGTGCCAGTAGTATGGAACAGGAATCCCCCTACGAGCAGTACTTC. Amino acids: CASSMEQESPYEQYF.

This clonotype was detected only a few times. This sequence joins TRBV7-2 and TRBJ2-7; TRBD1 matches at 9 bases. V was clipped by 5 bases and J by 2 bases; unmatched bases: 4. In germline, CDR1 is SGHTA, CDR2 FQGNSA. The CDR3 runs to 14 residues. The CDR3 protein is CASSAGQGPYEQYF. The CDR3 DNA reads TGTGCCAGCAGCGCGGGACAGGGTCCCTACGAGCAGTACTTC.

This clonotype was counted many times. The chain uses TRBV20-1 and TRBJ2-4; weak D call: TRBD1 (6 bases). V lost 6 bases, J lost 11 bases, and 17 bases lay in between. Germline lookup yields CDR1 DFQATT and CDR2 SNEGSKA (reference sequence). The CDR3 is 12 amino acids. CDR3 protein: CSAPTPTGFQYF. CDR3 sequence (DNA): TGCAGTGCCCCGACACCGACAGGTTTTCAGTACTTC.

This clonotype was observed many times. This chain joins TRBV7-2 and TRBJ2-6; D is ambiguous. CDR3 length: 15 amino acids. Deletions cut 11 bases from V and 2 bases from J, with 16 bases between. Germline loops: CDR1 SGHTA, CDR2 FQGNSA. The CDR3 reads CAPASRFAGANVLTF. The CDR3, as DNA: TGTGCCCCCGCCTCCCGGTTCGCTGGGGCCAACGTCCTGACTTTC.

The CDR3 region has the DNA TGCGCCAGCAGCCAAGCAACTAGCGGGAGGGACGCAGATACGCAGTATTTT. Translated: CASSQATSGRDADTQYF. The chain links TRBV4-1 to TRBJ2-3; TRBD2 matches at 13 bases. In germline, CDR1 is MGHRA, CDR2 YSYEKL. The V segment lost 1 base and the J segment 4 bases; nucleotides outside the gene matches: 5. The CDR3 loop spans 17 amino acids.

This clonotype was seen only a few times. The V and J genes are TRBV4-1 and TRBJ2-3; TRBD1 is a possible D gene (5 bases). The CDR3 contains 14 residues. V lost 5 bases to trimming and J lost 1 base, with 10 bases between them. Germline V CDR1 and CDR2: MGHRA, YSYEKL. The CDR3 DNA follows: TGCGCCAGCAGCGCAGCAGGGCGCACAGATACGCAGTATTTT. Its protein is CASSAAGRTDTQYF.

In its sample, this clonotype was seen a few times. The rearrangement joins TRBV7-6 to TRBJ2-7; D not resolved. Germline lookup yields CDR1 SGHVS and CDR2 FNYEAQ. Trimming took off 4 bases at V and 1 base at J, with 17 bases between the two ends. The length of the CDR3 is 16 residues. CDR3 sequence: CASSSSRHFVSYEQYF. CDR3 in DNA: TGTGCCAGCAGCTCCTCGCGTCACTTTGTTTCCTACGAGCAGTACTTC.

In DNA form, the CDR3 reads TGTGCCAGCAGCTCTGGACTAGCGGGAGACACCGGGGAGCTGTTTTTT. It encodes CASSSGLAGDTGELFF. This sequence joins TRBV5-6 and TRBJ2-2, with 13 bases fitting TRBD2. J was trimmed by 3 bases and V by 3 bases; bases with no gene match: 2. Germline-derived CDR1 and CDR2 are SGHDT and YYEEEE. This CDR3 comprises 16 residues.